The rows below give T cell receptor beta chains drawn from one sample of a study of T cells in Graves' hyperthyroidism and ophthalmopathy. Each CDR3 protein is one row after TCRdb ran MiXCR on the multiplex PCR reads. The table has some 600,000 distinct CDR3 sequences, approximately 13% seen once; the top ten hold roughly 5.7%. The sample consisted of blood. All receptors derive from a woman aged 30 to 39 with Graves' hyperthyroidism that later progressed to Graves' ophthalmopathy. Both conserved end residues are trimmed from each CDR3. The D gene is left open where the match is weak. Not every row has a clone size; where given, it reads once, few, many or a size class.

v_call,clone_size,d_call,j_call,cdr3_aa
TRBV2,many,NA,TRBJ1-2,ASSTQSFGYT
TRBV20-1,many,NA,TRBJ2-3,SAGAPDGTDTQY
TRBV7-8,few,NA,TRBJ2-7,ASSLASSVGPYEQY
TRBV27,few,TRBD1,TRBJ1-5,ASSSNEGGQGPSQPQH
TRBV2,many,NA,TRBJ1-1,ASSKGGAGDTEAF
TRBV28,NA,TRBD1,TRBJ1-1,ASSGQGFTFLGAF
TRBV20-1,many,NA,TRBJ2-3,RPPSTDTQY
TRBV20-1,NA,NA,TRBJ2-2,STREGGTAGELF
TRBV14,many,NA,TRBJ2-1,ASSYPSGSQF
TRBV20-1,many,NA,TRBJ2-7,SPLAGTLGEQY
TRBV5-8,NA,TRBD2,TRBJ2-1,ASSLPQLAGGFNEQF
TRBV4-3,NA,NA,TRBJ2-7,ASSQVHSGSYEQY
TRBV7-2,many,NA,TRBJ2-7,ASSLVGVPGEQY
TRBV5-6,few,NA,TRBJ1-5,ASSFYGDSNQPQH
TRBV19,NA,NA,TRBJ2-7,ASSRLQGYEQY
TRBV27,many,NA,TRBJ2-2,ASRASGFSFTGELF
TRBV4-3,few,NA,TRBJ2-2,ASSQVRGYTGELF
TRBV7-8,NA,NA,TRBJ2-7,ASSLPATGDLYEQY
TRBV12-3/TRBV12-4,many,NA,TRBJ2-1,ASSLAVQQF
TRBV5-1,many,NA,TRBJ1-1,ASRKGTNTEAF
TRBV5-1,NA,NA,TRBJ2-1,ASSQVGPLNEQF
TRBV6-2/TRBV6-3,many,NA,TRBJ1-1,ASSDPAGRHTEAF
TRBV24-1,many,NA,TRBJ1-5,ATSDPGQLNQPQH